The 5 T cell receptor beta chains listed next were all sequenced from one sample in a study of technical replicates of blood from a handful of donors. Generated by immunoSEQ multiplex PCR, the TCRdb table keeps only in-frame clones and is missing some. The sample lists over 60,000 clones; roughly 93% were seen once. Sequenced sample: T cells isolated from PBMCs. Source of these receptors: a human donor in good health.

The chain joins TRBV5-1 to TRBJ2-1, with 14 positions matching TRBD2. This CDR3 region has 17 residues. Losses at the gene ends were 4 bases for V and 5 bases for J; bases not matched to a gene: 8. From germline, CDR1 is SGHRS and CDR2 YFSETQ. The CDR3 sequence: CASSLRTSGRFHNEQFF. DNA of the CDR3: TGCGCCAGCAGCCTAAGGACTAGCGGGAGGTTCCACAATGAGCAGTTCTTC.

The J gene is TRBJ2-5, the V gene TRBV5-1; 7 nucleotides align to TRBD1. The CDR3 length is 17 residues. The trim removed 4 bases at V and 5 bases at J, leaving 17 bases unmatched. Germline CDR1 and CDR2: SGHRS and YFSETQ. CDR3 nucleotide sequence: TGCGCCAGCAGCCTACTTTTAGCAGGGGGAACAAGGGAGACCCAGTACTTC. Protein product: CASSLLLAGGTRETQYF.

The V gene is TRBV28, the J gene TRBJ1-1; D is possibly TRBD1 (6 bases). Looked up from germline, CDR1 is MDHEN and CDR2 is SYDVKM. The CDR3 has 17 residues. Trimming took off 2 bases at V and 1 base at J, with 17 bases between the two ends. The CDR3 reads CASSLGGRRVENTEAFF. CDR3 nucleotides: TGTGCCAGCAGTTTAGGGGGCCGCAGAGTTGAGAACACTGAAGCTTTCTTT.

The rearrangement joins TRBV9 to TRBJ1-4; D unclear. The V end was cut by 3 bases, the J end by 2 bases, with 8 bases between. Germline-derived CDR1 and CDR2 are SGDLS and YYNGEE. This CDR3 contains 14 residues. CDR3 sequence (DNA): TGTGCCAGCAGCGCCGGTTTGACTAATGAAAAACTGTTTTTT. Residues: CASSAGLTNEKLFF.

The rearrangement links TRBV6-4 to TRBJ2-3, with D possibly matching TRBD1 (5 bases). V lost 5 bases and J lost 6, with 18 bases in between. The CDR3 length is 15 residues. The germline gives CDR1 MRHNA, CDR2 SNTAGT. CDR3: CASSPLGAEQDTQYF. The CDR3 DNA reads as TGTGCCAGCAGTCCCCTTGGGGCCGAACAGGATACGCAGTATTTT.